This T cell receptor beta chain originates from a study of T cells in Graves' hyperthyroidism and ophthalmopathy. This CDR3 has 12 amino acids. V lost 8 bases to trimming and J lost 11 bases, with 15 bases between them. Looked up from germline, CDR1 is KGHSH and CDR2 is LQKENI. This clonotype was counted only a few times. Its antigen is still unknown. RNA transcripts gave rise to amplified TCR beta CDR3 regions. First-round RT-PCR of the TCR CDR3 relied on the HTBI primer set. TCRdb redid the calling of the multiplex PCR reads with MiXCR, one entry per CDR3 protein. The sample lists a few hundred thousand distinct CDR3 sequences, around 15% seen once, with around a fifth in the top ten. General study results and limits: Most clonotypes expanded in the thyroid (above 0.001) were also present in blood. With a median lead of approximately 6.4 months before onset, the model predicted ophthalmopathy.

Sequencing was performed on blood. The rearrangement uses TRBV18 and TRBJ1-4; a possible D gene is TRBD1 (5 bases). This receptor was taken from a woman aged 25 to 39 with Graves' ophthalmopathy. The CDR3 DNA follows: TGTGCCAGCGGTCGGACCGAGGGGAAACTGTTTTTT. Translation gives CASGRTEGKLFF.